These 13 T cell receptor beta chains share one sample of origin, sequenced in a study of T cells after yellow fever vaccination. TCRdb re-derived calls from the 5' RACE reads in MiXCR, one entry per CDR3 protein. The table shows hundreds of thousands of distinct CDR3 sequences, with roughly a fifth occurring only once. The sequencing here drew on PBMCs, taken 15 days after the yellow fever booster vaccination. Receptor source: a man aged 25 to 45 who received the YFV17D yellow fever vaccine.

The rearrangement joins TRBV18 to TRBJ2-3; D call uncertain. Germline V gene lookup returns CDR1 KGHSH and CDR2 LQKENI. This CDR3 spans 14 amino acids. V was shortened by 2 bases and J by 0 bases, with 6 bases between the two germline ends. CDR3 protein: CASSPTISTDTQYF. DNA of the CDR3: TGTGCCAGCTCACCAACCATTAGCACAGATACGCAGTATTTT.

This clonotype was seen a few times. The chain is built from TRBV20-1 and TRBJ2-5; D is perhaps TRBD1 (5 bases). V was shortened by 3 bases and J by 1 base, with 21 bases between the two germline ends. CDR1 is DFQATT and CDR2 is SNEGSKA in the germline V gene (reference sequence). This CDR3 region has 17 residues. The CDR3 protein is CSASPDSPLRGQETQYF. In nucleotides, the CDR3 is TGCAGTGCTAGCCCAGACAGCCCCCTGAGAGGCCAAGAGACCCAGTACTTC.

This clonotype came up a few times. The rearrangement links TRBV4-2 to TRBJ1-6; 8 bases fit TRBD1. Germline V gene sequence: CDR1 LGHNA, CDR2 YNFKEQ. CDR3 length equals 14 residues. J gave up 13 bases and V 5 bases, and 10 bases lay outside the gene matches. The CDR3 DNA sequence: TGTGCCAGCAGCACGGACAGGGAGAGAGAGCCCCTCCACTTT. Translation gives CASSTDREREPLHF.

The V gene is TRBV21-1, the J gene TRBJ2-1; the DNA was not compared with TRBD2, the D call given in the table. TRBV21-1 is a listed pseudogene. The length of the CDR3 is 17 residues. The CDR3: CASSPLAGPLNPYERFF. The DNA of the CDR3 is TGTGCCAGCAGCCCCCTGGCGGGACCACTGAATCCATATGAGCGGTTCTTC.

This rearrangement joins TRBV6-4 to TRBJ2-3; no clear D. The CDR3 spans 13 residues. Trimming left V 0 bases short and J 5 bases short, with 6 bases between. Per germline, CDR1 MRHNA and CDR2 SNTAGT. The CDR3 reads CASSDSGGDTQYF. The CDR3 nucleotides read TGTGCCAGCAGTGACTCGGGCGGAGATACGCAGTATTTT.

The sample holds a few counts of this clonotype. The chain couples TRBV7-2 to TRBJ2-1, with TRBD2 matching 10 bases. V dropped 0 bases and J dropped 1; count of bases not matched to a gene: 9. There are 19 residues in the CDR3. CDR1 is SGHTA and CDR2 is FQGNSA in the germline V gene. CDR3 DNA sequence: TGTGCCAGCAGCTTAGCCCGATCTAGCGGGAGTATGTCCTACAATGAGCAGTTCTTC. This codes for CASSLARSSGSMSYNEQFF. Variable domain in full (rest from reference TRBV7-2 and TRBJ2-1): GAGVSQSPSNKVTEKGKDVELRCDPISGHTALYWYRQSLGQGLEFLIYFQGNSAPDKSGLPSDRFSAERTGGSVSTLTIQRTQQEDSAVYLCASSLARSSGSMSYNEQFFGPGTRLTVL.

The rearrangement joins TRBV19 to TRBJ2-2; D may be TRBD2 (5 bases). Between the trimmed V and J ends, which lost 11 bases and 0 bases, there was a span of 13 bases. CDR1 is LNHDA and CDR2 is SQIVND in the germline V gene (reference sequence). There are 14 residues in the CDR3. The CDR3 DNA sequence: TGTGCCGTTAGACGGGAAACGAACACCGGGGAGCTGTTTTTT. It encodes CAVRRETNTGELFF.

This chain links TRBV7-2 with TRBJ2-3; TRBD2 aligns across 12 bases. CDR1 and CDR2 from the germline V gene are SGHTA and FQGNSA. This CDR3 has 17 residues. With 4 bases clipped from V and 5 bases from J, the junction kept 10 bases outside the gene matches. The CDR3 nucleotides are TGTGCCAGCAGCTCTGGGCCGACTAGCGGGAGAATAGATACGCAGTATTTT. Protein sequence: CASSSGPTSGRIDTQYF.

In its sample, this clonotype was seen a few times. This sequence joins TRBV7-6 and TRBJ2-1; tentative D call: TRBD2 (6 bases). Germline values: CDR1 SGHVS, CDR2 FNYEAQ. V lost 5 bases and J lost 6, with 17 bases in between. This CDR3 region has 15 residues. The CDR3 reads CASSPGGLGGNEQFF. CDR3 DNA sequence: TGTGCCAGCAGCCCCGGAGGCCTGGGGGGCAATGAGCAGTTCTTC.

The gene calls are TRBV7-2 and TRBJ2-7; TRBD2 is a possible D gene (5 bases). The germline V gene has CDR1 SGHTA and CDR2 FQGNSA. V was cut by 1 base and J by 2 bases, with 12 bases left in between. The CDR3 runs to 15 residues. DNA of the CDR3: TGTGCCAGCAGCTTAGTGCCGGACTTAACCTACGAGCAGTACTTC. It yields the protein CASSLVPDLTYEQYF.

This clonotype was counted a few times. The chain links TRBV3-1 to TRBJ2-1, with 10 bases identical to TRBD2. Germline V gene lookup returns CDR1 LGHDT and CDR2 YNNKEL (reference sequence). This CDR3 comprises 16 residues. Trimming at V came to 2 bases and at J to 4 bases, leaving 5 bases not matched to a gene. CDR3 DNA: TGTGCCAGCAGCCAATCTAGCGGGAGAGCTTACAATGAGCAGTTCTTC. It specifies CASSQSSGRAYNEQFF.

This clonotype was counted ten times or more. The chain combines TRBV14 with TRBJ1-1; D is undetermined. CDR3 length equals 16 residues. In germline, CDR1 is SGHDN, CDR2 FVKESK. The V and J ends lost 1 base and 1 base respectively, with 13 bases between them. Here the CDR3 reads CASSQGHLRANTEAFF. CDR3 DNA: TGTGCCAGCAGCCAAGGCCACCTCAGAGCGAACACTGAAGCTTTCTTT.

This clonotype has more than one count but fewer than ten. This rearrangement joins TRBV6-1 to TRBJ1-5; D possibly corresponds to TRBD1 (6 bases). The CDR3 totals 14 residues. Germline CDR1 is MNHNS and CDR2 is SASEGT. Between the trimmed V and J ends, which lost 6 bases and 1 base, there was a span of 10 bases. The CDR3 is CASRAGTSNQPQHF. DNA of the CDR3: TGTGCCAGCAGAGCCGGGACAAGCAATCAGCCCCAGCATTTT.